A selection of T cell receptor beta chains follows, all from one sample in a study of OX40 agonist ivuxolimab in advanced cancers. Only in-frame clones appear in the TCRdb table, and some are missing; sequencing was by immunoSEQ multiplex PCR. This table holds roughly 92,000 clones, 84% found once. Specimen: CD4+ or CD8+ T cells sorted from blood, collected in a trial of the OX40 agonist ivuxolimab. These receptors originate from an adult with an advanced solid tumor such as melanoma, head and neck, liver or kidney cancer. The CDR3 runs from the conserved cysteine through the conserved F or W. Fields, in order: CDR3 DNA, CDR3 protein, D gene, V gene, clone size, J gene. A D gene is named only where the DNA matches it firmly. Clone sizes are given selectively: once, few, many, or a class where the clone is expanded.

cdr3_nt: TGTGCCAGCAGCCCACAAACCCCTAAGGCTGAAGCTTTCTTT
cdr3_aa: CASSPQTPKAEAFF
d_call: .
v_call: TRBV6-5
clone_size: .
j_call: TRBJ1-1

cdr3_nt: TGTGCCAGCAGCTTTCAAATTGGGTACACTGAAGCTTTCTTT
cdr3_aa: CASSFQIGYTEAFF
d_call: .
v_call: TRBV7-9
clone_size: .
j_call: TRBJ1-1

cdr3_nt: TGTGCCAGCAGCTTAGCGGTGCAGGCGGGAGGGGCGACAGATACGCAGTATTTT
cdr3_aa: CASSLAVQAGGATDTQYF
d_call: TRBD2
v_call: TRBV7-2
clone_size: .
j_call: TRBJ2-3

cdr3_nt: TGTGCCAGCAGCTTGGAACAGGGAGGCGAGCAGTACTTC
cdr3_aa: CASSLEQGGEQYF
d_call: .
v_call: TRBV7-9
clone_size: .
j_call: TRBJ2-7

cdr3_nt: TGTGCCAGCAGTGCGGACAGGACATTGGGATCCGGCTACACCTTC
cdr3_aa: CASSADRTLGSGYTF
d_call: TRBD1
v_call: TRBV6-1
clone_size: .
j_call: TRBJ1-2

cdr3_nt: TGTGCCTCCTCCGGCAGGGGGCTAGGCACTGAAGCTTTCTTT
cdr3_aa: CASSGRGLGTEAFF
d_call: TRBD1
v_call: TRBV5-6
clone_size: .
j_call: TRBJ1-1

cdr3_nt: TGTGCCAGCAGCTATACAGGGAGGGCTGAAGCTTTCTTT
cdr3_aa: CASSYTGRAEAFF
d_call: .
v_call: TRBV7-2
clone_size: .
j_call: TRBJ1-1

cdr3_nt: TGCGCCAGCACTGACCGAAACTACAATGAGCAGTTCTTC
cdr3_aa: CASTDRNYNEQFF
d_call: .
v_call: TRBV10-1
clone_size: .
j_call: TRBJ2-1

cdr3_nt: TGTGCCAGCAGCCTCGACAGGGCCAGGGATGGAAACACCATATATTTT
cdr3_aa: CASSLDRARDGNTIYF
d_call: TRBD1
v_call: TRBV7-9
clone_size: .
j_call: TRBJ1-3

cdr3_nt: TGTGCCAGCAGCGTTGGGGGAATCGGGGGAAACACCATATATTTT
cdr3_aa: CASSVGGIGGNTIYF
d_call: .
v_call: TRBV9
clone_size: .
j_call: TRBJ1-3

cdr3_nt: TGTGCCAGCAGCCGGGGGGCTGAGACCCAGTACTTC
cdr3_aa: CASSRGAETQYF
d_call: .
v_call: TRBV11-3
clone_size: once
j_call: TRBJ2-5

cdr3_nt: TGTGCCAGTAACGGGGGGCTTAACACTGAAGCTTTCTTT
cdr3_aa: CASNGGLNTEAFF
d_call: .
v_call: TRBV19
clone_size: .
j_call: TRBJ1-1

cdr3_nt: TGTGCCAGCAGCCCGTCAGGGGACTATGGCTACACCTTC
cdr3_aa: CASSPSGDYGYTF
d_call: .
v_call: TRBV11-1
clone_size: .
j_call: TRBJ1-2

cdr3_nt: TGTGCCATCAGTGAACCCGACAGGGGGAGATATGGCTACACCTTC
cdr3_aa: CAISEPDRGRYGYTF
d_call: TRBD1
v_call: TRBV10-3
clone_size: few
j_call: TRBJ1-2

cdr3_nt: TGTGCCAGCAGCGTAGAAGGTAGCACAGATACGCAGTATTTT
cdr3_aa: CASSVEGSTDTQYF
d_call: .
v_call: TRBV9
clone_size: .
j_call: TRBJ2-3

cdr3_nt: TGCGCCAGCAGTGAGGCAAGAACAGGCTCTAATGAGCAGTTCTTC
cdr3_aa: CASSEARTGSNEQFF
d_call: .
v_call: TRBV10-2
clone_size: once
j_call: TRBJ2-1

cdr3_nt: TGTGCCTGGAGTCACCGGGACTGGGATAATTCACCCCTCCACTTT
cdr3_aa: CAWSHRDWDNSPLHF
d_call: .
v_call: TRBV30
clone_size: .
j_call: TRBJ1-6

cdr3_nt: TGTGCCAGCAGCCATGGGGACGGATCCTACGAGCAGTACTTC
cdr3_aa: CASSHGDGSYEQYF
d_call: .
v_call: TRBV5-4
clone_size: .
j_call: TRBJ2-7

cdr3_nt: TGTGCCAGTACTGACGGCTCCTACGAGCAGTACTTC
cdr3_aa: CASTDGSYEQYF
d_call: .
v_call: TRBV13
clone_size: .
j_call: TRBJ2-7

cdr3_nt: TGTGCCAGCAGTGAATTGGGGGGGATTTTTGGCGGGGAGCTGTTTTTT
cdr3_aa: CASSELGGIFGGELFF
d_call: TRBD2
v_call: TRBV6-1
clone_size: .
j_call: TRBJ2-2

cdr3_nt: TGTGCCAGAGAACCCCCCCTAGCGGGGCCCGGAAATGAGCAGTTCTTC
cdr3_aa: CAREPPLAGPGNEQFF
d_call: TRBD2
v_call: TRBV5-3
clone_size: .
j_call: TRBJ2-1

cdr3_nt: TGCAGCGTTGAAAGGCGAGATCTTAACTATGGCTACACCTTC
cdr3_aa: CSVERRDLNYGYTF
d_call: .
v_call: TRBV29-1
clone_size: .
j_call: TRBJ1-2

cdr3_nt: TGTGCCATCAGTGAGTCTGACAGGGAGGGAAACATTCAGTACTTC
cdr3_aa: CAISESDREGNIQYF
d_call: .
v_call: TRBV10-3
clone_size: .
j_call: TRBJ2-4

cdr3_nt: TGTGCCAGCAGCTTGGGACAGCGGAACAATGAGCAGTTCTTC
cdr3_aa: CASSLGQRNNEQFF
d_call: TRBD1
v_call: TRBV7-2
clone_size: .
j_call: TRBJ2-1

cdr3_nt: TGTGCCATCAGCACCGGGATTGGGGGGGACTATGGCTACACCTTC
cdr3_aa: CAISTGIGGDYGYTF
d_call: .
v_call: TRBV10-3
clone_size: .
j_call: TRBJ1-2

cdr3_nt: TGTGCCTCGATATCGGGACTCCCATCCTACAATGAGCAGTTCTTC
cdr3_aa: CASISGLPSYNEQFF
d_call: .
v_call: TRBV11-2
clone_size: .
j_call: TRBJ2-1

cdr3_nt: TGCGCCAGCAGCTTTTCAGGATTAACTAATGAAAAACTGTTTTTT
cdr3_aa: CASSFSGLTNEKLFF
d_call: .
v_call: TRBV5-1
clone_size: .
j_call: TRBJ1-4

cdr3_nt: TGTGCCAGCAGCTTTCCGGGACAGGGGCCAGCTTTCTTT
cdr3_aa: CASSFPGQGPAFF
d_call: TRBD1
v_call: TRBV11-1
clone_size: .
j_call: TRBJ1-1

cdr3_nt: TGTGCCAGCAAGTTCCTATTCCACGAGCAGTACTTC
cdr3_aa: CASKFLFHEQYF
d_call: .
v_call: TRBV6-1
clone_size: .
j_call: TRBJ2-7

cdr3_nt: TGTGCCAGCAGCTTACCCCCCCTGGTTGCCTTTGGCGAGCAGTACTTC
cdr3_aa: CASSLPPLVAFGEQYF
d_call: .
v_call: TRBV11-1
clone_size: .
j_call: TRBJ2-7

cdr3_nt: TGTGCCAGCACCCAAACCCAGAACACTGAAGCTTTCTTT
cdr3_aa: CASTQTQNTEAFF
d_call: .
v_call: TRBV6-6
clone_size: .
j_call: TRBJ1-1

cdr3_nt: TGTGCCAGCAGCCAACCTGGGGCTAGCACAGATACGCAGTATTTT
cdr3_aa: CASSQPGASTDTQYF
d_call: .
v_call: TRBV4-2
clone_size: few
j_call: TRBJ2-3

cdr3_nt: TGTGCCATCAGTGATTCCTACGAGCAGTACTTC
cdr3_aa: CAISDSYEQYF
d_call: .
v_call: TRBV10-3
clone_size: .
j_call: TRBJ2-7

cdr3_nt: TGTGCCAGTAGGGAGGGTCCCGGGGAGCTGTTTTTT
cdr3_aa: CASREGPGELFF
d_call: .
v_call: TRBV19
clone_size: .
j_call: TRBJ2-2

cdr3_nt: TGTGCCAGCAGTTTCAGGGATGGAAGAGAGCAGTACTTC
cdr3_aa: CASSFRDGREQYF
d_call: .
v_call: TRBV6-6
clone_size: .
j_call: TRBJ2-7

cdr3_nt: TGTGCCAGCAGCGTTGGGACAGCTAATGAAAAACTGTTTTTT
cdr3_aa: CASSVGTANEKLFF
d_call: TRBD1
v_call: TRBV9
clone_size: .
j_call: TRBJ1-4

cdr3_nt: TGTGCCAGCAGCTCCTGGCCTAGCGCCCGAGGGGACTTC
cdr3_aa: CASSSWPSARGDF
d_call: .
v_call: TRBV7-2
clone_size: .
j_call: TRBJ2-7

cdr3_nt: TGTGCCAGCAGTTACGGGGTGGGCACTGAAGCTTTCTTT
cdr3_aa: CASSYGVGTEAFF
d_call: .
v_call: TRBV6-5
clone_size: .
j_call: TRBJ1-1

cdr3_nt: TGCGCCAGCAGCTTCCTCCAGGGGGACTATGGCTACACCTTC
cdr3_aa: CASSFLQGDYGYTF
d_call: TRBD1
v_call: TRBV5-1
clone_size: .
j_call: TRBJ1-2